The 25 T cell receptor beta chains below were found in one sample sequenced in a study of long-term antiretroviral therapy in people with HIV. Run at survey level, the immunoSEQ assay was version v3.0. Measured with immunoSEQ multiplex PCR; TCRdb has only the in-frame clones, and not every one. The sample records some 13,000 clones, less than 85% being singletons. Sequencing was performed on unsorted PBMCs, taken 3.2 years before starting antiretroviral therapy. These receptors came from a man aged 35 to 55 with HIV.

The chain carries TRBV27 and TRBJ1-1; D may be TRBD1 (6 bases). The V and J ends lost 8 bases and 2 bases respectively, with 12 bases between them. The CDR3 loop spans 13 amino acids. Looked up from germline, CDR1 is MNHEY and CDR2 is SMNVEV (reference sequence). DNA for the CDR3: TGTGCCAGCTCGCGGGGGGCTAACACTGAAGCTTTCTTT. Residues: CASSRGANTEAFF.

In DNA form, the CDR3 reads TGTGCCAGCAGCTTAGTTGGGTGGGGGCTTGCACTCTACAATGAGCAGTTCTTC. Translating it yields CASSLVGWGLALYNEQFF. The V gene is TRBV7-7, the J gene TRBJ2-1; tentative D call: TRBD1 (6 bases). The CDR3 extends over 18 amino acids. The V gene's germline CDR1 is SSHAT and CDR2 FNYEAQ (reference sequence). V was clipped by 1 base and J by 3 bases, with 19 bases between them.

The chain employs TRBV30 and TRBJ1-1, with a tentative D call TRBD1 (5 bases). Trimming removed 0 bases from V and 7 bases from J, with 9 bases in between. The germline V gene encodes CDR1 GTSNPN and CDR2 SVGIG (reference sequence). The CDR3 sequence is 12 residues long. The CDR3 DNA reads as TGTGCCTGGAGTGTTGGACAAGTTGAAGCTTTCTTT. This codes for CAWSVGQVEAFF.

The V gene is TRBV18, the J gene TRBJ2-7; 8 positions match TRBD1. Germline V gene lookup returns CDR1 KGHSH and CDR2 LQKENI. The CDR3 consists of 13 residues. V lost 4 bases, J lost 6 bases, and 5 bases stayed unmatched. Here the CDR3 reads CASSLDRVLEQYF. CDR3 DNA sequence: TGTGCCAGCTCACTGGACAGGGTACTCGAGCAGTACTTC.

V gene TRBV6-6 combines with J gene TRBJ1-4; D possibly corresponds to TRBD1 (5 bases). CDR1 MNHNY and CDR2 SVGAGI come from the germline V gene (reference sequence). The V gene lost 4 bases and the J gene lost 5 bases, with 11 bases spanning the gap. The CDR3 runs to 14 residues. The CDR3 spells CASSLGRWNEKLFF. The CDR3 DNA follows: TGTGCCAGCAGTTTGGGACGGTGGAATGAAAAACTGTTTTTT.

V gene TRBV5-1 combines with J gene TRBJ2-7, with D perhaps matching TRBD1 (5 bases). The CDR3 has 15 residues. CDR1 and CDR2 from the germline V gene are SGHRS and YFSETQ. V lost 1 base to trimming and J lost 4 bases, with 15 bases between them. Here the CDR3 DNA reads TGCGCCAGCAGCTTGTCTTCAGGGAACGCGTACGAGCAGTACTTC. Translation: CASSLSSGNAYEQYF.

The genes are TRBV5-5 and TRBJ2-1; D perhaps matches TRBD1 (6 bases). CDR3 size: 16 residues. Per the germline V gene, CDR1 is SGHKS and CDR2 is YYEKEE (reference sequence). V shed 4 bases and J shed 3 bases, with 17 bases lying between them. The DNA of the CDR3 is TGTGCCAGCAGCCCCAGTGGGGACACACTCTACAATGAGCAGTTCTTC. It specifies CASSPSGDTLYNEQFF.

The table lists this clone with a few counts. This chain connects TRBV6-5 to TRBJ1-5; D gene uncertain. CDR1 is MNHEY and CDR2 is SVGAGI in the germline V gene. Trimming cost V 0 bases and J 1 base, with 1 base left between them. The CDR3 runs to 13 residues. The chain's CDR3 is CASSYSSNQPQHF. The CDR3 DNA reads TGTGCCAGCAGTTACTCAAGCAATCAGCCCCAGCATTTT.

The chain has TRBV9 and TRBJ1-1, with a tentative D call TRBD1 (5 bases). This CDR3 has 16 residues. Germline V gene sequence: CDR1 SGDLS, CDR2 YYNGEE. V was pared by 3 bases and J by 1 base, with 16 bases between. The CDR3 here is CASSARYRLRNTEAFF. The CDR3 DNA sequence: TGTGCCAGCAGCGCAAGATACAGGCTACGGAACACTGAAGCTTTCTTT.

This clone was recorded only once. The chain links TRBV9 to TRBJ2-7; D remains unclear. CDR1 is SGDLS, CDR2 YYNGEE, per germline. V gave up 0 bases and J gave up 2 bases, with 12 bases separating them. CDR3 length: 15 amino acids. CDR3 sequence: CASSVVVGETYEQYF. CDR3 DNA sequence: TGTGCCAGCAGCGTAGTGGTTGGAGAGACCTACGAGCAGTACTTC.

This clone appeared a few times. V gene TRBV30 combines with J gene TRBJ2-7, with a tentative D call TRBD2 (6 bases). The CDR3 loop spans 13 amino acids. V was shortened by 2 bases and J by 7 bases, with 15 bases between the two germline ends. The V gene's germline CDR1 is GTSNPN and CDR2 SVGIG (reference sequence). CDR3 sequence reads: CAWSSIYAGEQYF. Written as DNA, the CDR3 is TGTGCCTGGAGTAGTATATATGCGGGGGAGCAGTACTTC.

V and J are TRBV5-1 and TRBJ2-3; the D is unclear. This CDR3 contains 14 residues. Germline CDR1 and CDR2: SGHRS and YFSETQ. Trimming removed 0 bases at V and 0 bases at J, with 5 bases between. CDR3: CASSLGVSTDTQYF. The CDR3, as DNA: TGCGCCAGCAGCTTGGGCGTTAGCACAGATACGCAGTATTTT.

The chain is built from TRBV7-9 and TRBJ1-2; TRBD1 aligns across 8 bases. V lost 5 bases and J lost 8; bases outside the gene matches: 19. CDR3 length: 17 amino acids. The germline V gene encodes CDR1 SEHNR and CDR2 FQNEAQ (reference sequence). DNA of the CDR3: TGTGCCAGCAGCCCCGCATATAAGAGGACAGGGAGAGGGGGCTACACCTTC. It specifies CASSPAYKRTGRGGYTF.

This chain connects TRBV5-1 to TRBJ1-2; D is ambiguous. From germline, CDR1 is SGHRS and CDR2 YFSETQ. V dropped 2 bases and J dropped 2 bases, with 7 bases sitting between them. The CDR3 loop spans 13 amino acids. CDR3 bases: TGCGCCAGCAGCTTCGATTCGAACTATGGCTACACCTTC. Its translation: CASSFDSNYGYTF.

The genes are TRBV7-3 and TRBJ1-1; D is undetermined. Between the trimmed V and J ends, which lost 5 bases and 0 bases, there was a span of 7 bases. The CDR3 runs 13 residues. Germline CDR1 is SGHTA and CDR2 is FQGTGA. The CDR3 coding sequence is TGTGCCAGCAGCGCCAATATGAACACTGAAGCTTTCTTT. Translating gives CASSANMNTEAFF.

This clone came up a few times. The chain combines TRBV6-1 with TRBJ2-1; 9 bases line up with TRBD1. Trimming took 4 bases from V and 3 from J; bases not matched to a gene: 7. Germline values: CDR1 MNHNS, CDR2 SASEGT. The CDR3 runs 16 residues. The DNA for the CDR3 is TGTGCCAGCAGTGGCCTGGGACAGGGCATCTACAATGAGCAGTTCTTC. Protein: CASSGLGQGIYNEQFF.

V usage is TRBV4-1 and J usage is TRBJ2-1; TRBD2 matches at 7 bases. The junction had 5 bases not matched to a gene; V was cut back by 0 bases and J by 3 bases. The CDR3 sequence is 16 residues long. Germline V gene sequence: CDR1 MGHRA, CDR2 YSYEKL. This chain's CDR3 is CASSQDRGGFYNEQFF. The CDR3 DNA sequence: TGCGCCAGCAGCCAAGATCGCGGGGGTTTCTACAATGAGCAGTTCTTC.

CDR3 nucleotides: TGTGCCAGTAGTATAGAGGGGACAGGGATTTACGAGCAGTACTTC. It translates to CASSIEGTGIYEQYF. The chain joins TRBV19 to TRBJ2-7; 9 bases map to TRBD1. Trimming took 0 bases from V and 4 from J; bases not matched to a gene: 4. The CDR3 contains 15 residues. The germline gives CDR1 LNHDA, CDR2 SQIVND (reference sequence).

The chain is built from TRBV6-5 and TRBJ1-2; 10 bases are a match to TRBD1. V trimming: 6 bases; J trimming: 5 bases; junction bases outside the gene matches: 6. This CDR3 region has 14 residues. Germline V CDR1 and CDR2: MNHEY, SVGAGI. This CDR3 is CASSHGQGGYGYTF. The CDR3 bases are TGTGCCAGCAGCCATGGACAGGGGGGTTATGGCTACACCTTC.

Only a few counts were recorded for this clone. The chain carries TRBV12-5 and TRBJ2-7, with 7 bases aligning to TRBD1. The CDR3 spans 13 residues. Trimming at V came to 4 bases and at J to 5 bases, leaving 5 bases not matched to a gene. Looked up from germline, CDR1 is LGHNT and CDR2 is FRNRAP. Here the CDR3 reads CASGSYRGDEQYF. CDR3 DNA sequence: TGTGCTAGTGGTTCGTACAGGGGCGACGAGCAGTACTTC. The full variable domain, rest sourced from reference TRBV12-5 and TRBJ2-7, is DARVTQTPRHKVTEMGQEVTMRCQPILGHNTVFWYRQTMMQGLELLAYFRNRAPLDDSGMPKDRFSAEMPDATLATLKIQPSEPRDSAVYFCASGSYRGDEQYFGPGTRLTVT.

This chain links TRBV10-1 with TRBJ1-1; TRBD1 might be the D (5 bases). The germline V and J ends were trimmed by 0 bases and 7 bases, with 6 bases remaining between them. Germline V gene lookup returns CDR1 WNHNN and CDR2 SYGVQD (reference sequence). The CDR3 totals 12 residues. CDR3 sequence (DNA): TGCGCCAGCAGTGAGTCAAGGGGTGAAGCTTTCTTT. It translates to CASSESRGEAFF.

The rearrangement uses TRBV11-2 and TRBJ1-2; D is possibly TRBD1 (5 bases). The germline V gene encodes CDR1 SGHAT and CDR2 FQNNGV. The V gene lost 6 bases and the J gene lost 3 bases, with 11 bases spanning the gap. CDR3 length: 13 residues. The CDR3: CASRPGTDYGYTF. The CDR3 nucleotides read TGTGCCAGCAGGCCCGGGACGGACTATGGCTACACCTTC.

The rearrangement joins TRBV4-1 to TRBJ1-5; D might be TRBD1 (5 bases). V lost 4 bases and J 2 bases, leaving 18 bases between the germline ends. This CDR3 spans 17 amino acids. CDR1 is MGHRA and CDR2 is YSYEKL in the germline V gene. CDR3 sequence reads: CASSPVGSGLGNQPQHF. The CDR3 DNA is TGCGCCAGCAGCCCTGTTGGCTCGGGGCTAGGCAATCAGCCCCAGCATTTT.

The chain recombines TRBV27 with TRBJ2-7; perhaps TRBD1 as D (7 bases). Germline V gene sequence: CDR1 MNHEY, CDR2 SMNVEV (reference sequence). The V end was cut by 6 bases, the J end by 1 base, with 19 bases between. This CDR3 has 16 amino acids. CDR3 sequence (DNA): TGTGCCAGCAGCGGCACGGGGCAGGGGGGTTCCTACGAGCAGTACTTC. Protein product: CASSGTGQGGSYEQYF.

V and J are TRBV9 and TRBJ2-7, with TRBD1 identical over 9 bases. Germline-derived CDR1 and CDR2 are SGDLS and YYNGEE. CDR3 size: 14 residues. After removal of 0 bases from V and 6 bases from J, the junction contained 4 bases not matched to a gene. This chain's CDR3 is CASSVEDRGFEQYF. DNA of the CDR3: TGTGCCAGCAGCGTAGAGGACAGGGGCTTCGAGCAGTACTTC.